This T cell receptor (beta chain) appears in the sequencing data of a study of technical replicates of blood from a handful of donors. Produced via immunoSEQ multiplex PCR; TCRdb's table is partial and in-frame only. The sample yields more than 75,000 clones, almost 97% seen once. This clone was detected once. V shed 1 base and J 4 bases; nucleotides not matched to a gene: 0. This CDR3 is built from 14 residues. Per germline, CDR1 LGHNA and CDR2 YSLEER. This TCR was recovered from a human donor in good health. This sequence joins TRBV4-3 and TRBJ2-3; 9 bases fit TRBD2. The specimen sequenced was T cells isolated from PBMCs. The CDR3 is CASSQGGGADTQYF. In DNA form, the CDR3 reads TGCGCCAGCAGCCAAGGCGGGGGGGCAGATACGCAGTATTTT.